This entry describes one T cell receptor beta chain. This clonotype was recorded many times. No cognate antigen has been identified for it. No clone much larger than this one lies a single base away; base qualities are absent. TCRdb lists the instrument as Illumina NovaSeq 6000. cDNA libraries for TCRalpha and TCRbeta were prepared by 5'RACE using constant-segment primers, with sample barcodes and unique molecular identifiers added. Trizol reagent was used to extract RNA from every sample. The libraries were amplified in two PCR steps, and the second step added a second sample barcode and Illumina TruSeq adapters. Libraries were sequenced on an Illumina NovaSeq with 2 x 150 bp paired-end reads. The paper's data handling went like this. The reads were demultiplexed and collapsed into UMI-guided consensus sequences using migec v1.2.7. Using mixcr v2.1.11, UMI consensuses were aligned to TRA and TRB V and J templates and then assembled into clonotypes. A clonotype was counted as expanded or contracted only when both edgeR and NoisET called the clonotype significant, with the noise models trained on biological replicates. For edgeR calls, a false discovery rate-adjusted p below 0.01 and a log2 fold-change threshold of 1 were applied. As an exploratory analysis of dynamics, PCA with hierarchical clustering was applied to max-normalized trajectories of the 1000 most abundant clonotypes. Separately sequenced CD4+ and CD8+ repertoires were used to assign the CD4 or CD8 phenotype of responding clones. In-frame beta chains were kept once TCRdb had trimmed the public reads at Q25 with fastp and called clones with MiXCR. Here each entry gathers all rows of one CDR3 protein and keeps the most common genes and DNA. TCRdb's processing, not the authors', yielded these V and J calls. The sample table contains under 300,000 distinct CDR3 sequences; only one count was recorded for around 15% of them. Approximately 3.5% of the sample is in the top ten clones.

The sample is drawn from a study of T-cell memory formation after mild COVID-19 (dated by TCRdb to the early 2020s). Describing the broader study: TCR sequence clusters from the two donors were found to be largely donor specific. Longitudinal TCRalpha and TCRbeta repertoire sequencing tracked T-cell clones expanding and contracting after mild COVID-19 in a couple of donors. Two young, previously healthy adult volunteers, one female and one male, were included in the cohort. Beyond this particular receptor, the publication reports: Whether the second-wave clones peaking on day 37 were SARS-CoV-2 specific was not confirmed. Balanced CD4/CD8 phenotypes were observed for clones contracting from day 15 to 85, whereas a bias towards CD4+ was observed for a second wave of clones expanding from day 15 to 37. Contracting CD4+ clones were located mainly in the CM and EM memory subsets, whereas CD8+ clones were found to be enriched in EMRA. Some responding clones were detected in pre-infection memory, which suggested that pre-existing cross-reactive memory T cells had joined the SARS-CoV-2 response. Only two mild cases were covered by the study, and larger cohorts that include severe cases with pre-infection samples were considered necessary.

Ficoll-Paque density gradient centrifugation was the method used to isolate PBMCs. The sequence was obtained from a man younger than 30 who had mild COVID-19 (a few samples of this study predate the infection). The sample titles of this study are shuffled in the database, so cell type and time point are left out; the donor was told from shared clones. Sequences were obtained from PBMCs or a T cell subset sorted from them (not recorded which).

The bases are TGTGCCAGCAGCGTAGGACGGAGACAAGAGACCCAGTACTTC. This codes for CASSVGRRQETQYF. In this chain, TRBV9 is recombined with TRBJ2-5, with no confidently assigned D gene. The germline ends are 8 bases apart after V is trimmed by 0 bases and J by 2 bases. The cysteine opens and the phenylalanine closes a CDR3 of 14 amino acids. Only the CDR3 part of the read is kept: 42 bases, read in frame from the first base. The germline V gene gives CDR1 as SGDLS and CDR2 as YYNGEE.